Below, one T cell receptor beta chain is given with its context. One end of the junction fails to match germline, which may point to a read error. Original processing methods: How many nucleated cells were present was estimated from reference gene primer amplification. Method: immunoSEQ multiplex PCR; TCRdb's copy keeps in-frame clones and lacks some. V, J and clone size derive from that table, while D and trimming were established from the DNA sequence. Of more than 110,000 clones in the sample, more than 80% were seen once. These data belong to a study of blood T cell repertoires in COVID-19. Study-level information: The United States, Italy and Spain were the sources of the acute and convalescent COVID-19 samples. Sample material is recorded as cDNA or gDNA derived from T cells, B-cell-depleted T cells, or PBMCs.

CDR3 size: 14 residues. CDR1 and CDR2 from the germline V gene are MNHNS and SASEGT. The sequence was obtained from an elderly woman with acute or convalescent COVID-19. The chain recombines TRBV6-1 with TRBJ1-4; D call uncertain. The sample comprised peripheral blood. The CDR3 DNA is TGTGCCAGCAGAGAAGGGCGGAGTAGCGAAAAACTGTTTTTT. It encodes CASREGRSSEKLFF.